This entry lists 10 T cell receptor beta chains sequenced from one sample in a study of Ad26.COV2.S vaccination and SARS-CoV-2 variants. Treatment: approximately 18 received Ad26.COV2.S at low or high dose, single or two shots; roughly 5 received placebo; per-sample allocation not given. On day 63 after the first injection, vaccine and placebo recipients gave samples. Sequenced by immunoSEQ multiplex PCR; TCRdb stores in-frame clones only, minus some. The data show about 480,000 clones, roughly 87% seen once. Specimen: peripheral blood, collected in a trial of Ad26.COV2.S vaccine versus placebo. These receptors all stem from a person between 18 and 59 years old who received the Ad26.COV2.S COVID-19 vaccine or a placebo.

A few counts support this clone. V and J are TRBV19 and TRBJ2-3, with D tentatively TRBD2 (6 bases). Germline lookup yields CDR1 LNHDA and CDR2 SQIVND (reference sequence). Trimming took off 6 bases at V and 2 bases at J, with 12 bases between the two ends. The CDR3 has 14 amino acids. As DNA, the CDR3 is TGTGCCAGTAGCTTCGGGGGTTTCACAGATACGCAGTATTTT. Protein: CASSFGGFTDTQYF.

This rearrangement joins TRBV5-5 to TRBJ2-3; TRBD2 agrees at 9 bases. The length of the CDR3 is 18 residues. The germline V gene has CDR1 SGHKS and CDR2 YYEKEE (reference sequence). Germline trimming cut 4 bases from V and 2 bases from J; bases unmatched to any gene: 14. The CDR3 loop is CASSERELLAGYTDTQYF. CDR3 coding DNA: TGTGCCAGCAGCGAACGTGAGTTACTAGCGGGCTACACAGATACGCAGTATTTT.

The rearrangement uses TRBV5-4 and TRBJ2-1; TRBD2 matches at 7 bases. The trim removed 1 base at V and 4 bases at J, leaving 8 bases unmatched. CDR1 is SGHNT, CDR2 YYREEE, per germline (reference sequence). This CDR3 spans 16 amino acids. The CDR3 DNA reads TGTGCCAGCAGCTTGAGGCGGGAGATTAGGTACAATGAGCAGTTCTTC. Protein product: CASSLRREIRYNEQFF. The full variable domain, with the rest looked up from reference TRBV5-4 and TRBJ2-1, is ETGVTQSPTHLIKTRGQQVTLRCSSQSGHNTVSWYQQALGQGPQFIFQYYREEENGRGNFPPRFSGLQFPNYSSELNVNALELDDSALYLCASSLRREIRYNEQFFGPGTRLTVL.

This clone was recorded a few times. The chain couples TRBV24-1 to TRBJ2-7; D remains unclear. The V end lost 3 bases, the J end lost 2 bases, and 19 bases lay between the germline ends. There are 17 residues in the CDR3. Germline CDR1 KGHDR, CDR2 SFDVKD. CDR3 in amino acids: CATSDNPLSPPPYEQYF. The CDR3 DNA reads as TGTGCCACCAGTGATAATCCCCTCTCTCCTCCCCCCTACGAGCAGTACTTC.

V is TRBV6-5 and J is TRBJ1-2; 8 bases map to TRBD1. Germline V gene data show CDR1 as MNHEY and CDR2 as SVGAGI. The V and J ends lost 7 bases and 5 bases, in that order; junction bases with no gene match: 6. The length of the CDR3 is 13 residues. DNA of the CDR3: TGTGCCAGCACAAAGACAGGGGAATATGGCTACACCTTC. Protein sequence: CASTKTGEYGYTF.

The chain recombines TRBV30 with TRBJ2-1, with D perhaps TRBD1 (7 bases). V lost 2 bases, J lost 5 bases, and 16 bases lay in between. The length of the CDR3 is 15 residues. Germline CDR1 and CDR2: GTSNPN and SVGIG (reference sequence). CDR3 region: CAWSRQGGPHNEQFF. For the CDR3, the DNA is TGTGCCTGGAGTCGACAGGGAGGCCCCCACAATGAGCAGTTCTTC.

This clone was seen ten or more times. This sequence joins TRBV21-1 and TRBJ1-2; the D call of TRBD1 is as the table states it, not checked on the DNA. TRBV21-1 is labeled a pseudogene. The CDR3 extends over 17 amino acids. As DNA, the CDR3 is TGTGCCAGCAGCCCGCGGACAGGGGCCACGACTAACTATGGCTACACCTTC. This sequence encodes CASSPRTGATTNYGYTF.

On this clone: Other DNA sequences in this sample translate to the same CDR3. The V gene is TRBV6-5, the J gene TRBJ1-1; no definite D call. Germline assignment: CDR1 MNHEY and CDR2 SVGAGI. V dropped 5 bases and J dropped 1 base, with 8 bases sitting between them. The CDR3 covers 13 residues. The CDR3 nucleotides read TGTGCCAGCAGTCCAACGGGGAACACTGAAGCTTTCTTT. Its protein is CASSPTGNTEAFF.

The chain links TRBV27 to TRBJ2-1; D uncertain. Trimming cost V 2 bases and J 9 bases, with 14 bases left between them. Per germline, CDR1 MNHEY and CDR2 SMNVEV (reference sequence). The CDR3 consists of 14 residues. As DNA, the CDR3 is TGTGCCAGCAGTTTAATGTCGTCGAGTATTGAGCAGTTCTTC. Protein sequence: CASSLMSSSIEQFF.

This chain links TRBV9 with TRBJ1-2, with 12 bases fitting TRBD1. Germline CDR1 reads SGDLS; CDR2 reads YYNGEE. The CDR3 is 16 amino acids. Trimming removed 3 bases from V and 6 bases from J; junction bases left unmatched: 9. CDR3 bases: TGTGCCAGCAGCGCTCTCCTGGGACAGGGGGCTGATGGCTACACCTTC. Its protein product is CASSALLGQGADGYTF.